The clone carrying this T cell receptor (beta chain) has a handful of counts. Antigen specificity is unknown. The data stem from a study of CD8 T cells in ankylosing spondylitis. Overall study results and limits: Blood from ankylosing spondylitis patients appeared to carry a characteristic roughly 8-variant TCR beta motif. In peripheral blood, disease-linked CD8+ clones occurred at relatively low frequencies. The clones that were linked to disease were reported to be significantly enriched in matched synovial fluid samples from ankylosing spondylitis patients.

TCRdb analysed the 5' RACE reads with MiXCR anew, one entry per CDR3 protein. The top ten clones hold approximately 0.97% of a sample with approximately 400,000 distinct CDR3 sequences, under 20% of them seen once. The CDR3 contains 15 residues. Germline CDR1 SNHLY, CDR2 FYNNEI. V lost 3 bases and J 0 bases, leaving 6 bases between the germline ends. The rearrangement joins TRBV2 to TRBJ2-6, with unresolved D. The sequencing sample was made of blood, either unsorted or a sorted T cell fraction (not recorded which). This receptor was taken from a male donor with ankylosing spondylitis. The CDR3 coding sequence is TGTGCCAGCAGTGAGACCACCTCTGGGGCCAACGTCCTGACTTTC. This sequence encodes CASSETTSGANVLTF.